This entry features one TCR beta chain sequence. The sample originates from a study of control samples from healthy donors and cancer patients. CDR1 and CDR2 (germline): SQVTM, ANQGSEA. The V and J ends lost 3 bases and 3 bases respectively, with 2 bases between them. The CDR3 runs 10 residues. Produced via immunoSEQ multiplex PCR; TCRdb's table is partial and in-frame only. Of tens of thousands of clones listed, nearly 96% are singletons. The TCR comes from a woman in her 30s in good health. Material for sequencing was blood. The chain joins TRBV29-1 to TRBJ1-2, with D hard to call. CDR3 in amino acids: CSVEDYGYTF. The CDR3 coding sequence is TGCAGCGTTGAGGACTATGGCTACACCTTC.